The 5 T cell receptor beta chains below were found in one sample sequenced in a study of blood T cell repertoires in COVID-19. Sequenced by immunoSEQ multiplex PCR; TCRdb stores in-frame clones only, minus some. The sample lists 300,000 to 400,000 clones, around nine tenths occurring once. Sequencing was carried out using peripheral blood. The receptors come from a woman between 50 and 59 years old with active or convalescent COVID-19.

This rearrangement joins TRBV28 to TRBJ2-1; D unclear. From germline, CDR1 is MDHEN and CDR2 SYDVKM. V was shortened by 5 bases and J by 12 bases, with 17 bases between the two germline ends. The CDR3 extends over 13 amino acids. The CDR3 spells CASSETSPLGQFF. The DNA for the CDR3 is TGTGCCAGCAGTGAGACTTCCCCTTTAGGGCAGTTCTTC.

J is TRBJ2-7 and V is TRBV6-2 or TRBV6-3; 11 bases are shared with TRBD2. J lost 1 base, V lost 6 bases, and 8 bases had no gene match. This CDR3 region has 16 residues. Germline V gene data show CDR1 as MNHEY and CDR2 as SVGEGT. CDR3 sequence: CASSTYLAGGSYEQYF. As DNA, the CDR3 is TGTGCCAGCAGCACGTATCTAGCGGGGGGATCCTACGAGCAGTACTTC.

The J gene is TRBJ1-1, the V gene TRBV4-1, with 9 bases that match TRBD1. The CDR3 covers 16 residues. J lost 5 bases, V lost 7 bases, and 14 bases had no gene match. In germline, CDR1 is MGHRA, CDR2 YSYEKL. The CDR3 DNA is TGCGCCAGCACCTTGATAGGGGACAGGGATGGAACTGAAGCTTTCTTT. It encodes CASTLIGDRDGTEAFF.

The CDR3: CASRTSGVSTDTQYF. In nucleotides, the CDR3 is TGTGCCAGCAGGACTAGCGGAGTTAGCACAGATACGCAGTATTTT. The V and J genes are TRBV6-5 and TRBJ2-3, with TRBD2 identical over 9 bases. V lost 6 bases to trimming and J lost 0 bases; unmatched junction nucleotides: 4. Germline CDR1 MNHEY, CDR2 SVGAGI. This CDR3 has 15 residues.

The V call is TRBV5-1, the J call TRBJ2-3; TRBD2 matches at 12 bases. This CDR3 is 17 amino acids long. Trimming cost V 3 bases and J 2 bases; bases outside gene matches: 7. Per the germline V gene, CDR1 is SGHRS and CDR2 is YFSETQ. CDR3 loop: CASSSMLAGGTTDTQYF. The CDR3 bases are TGCGCCAGCAGCTCGATGCTAGCGGGGGGGACCACAGATACGCAGTATTTT.